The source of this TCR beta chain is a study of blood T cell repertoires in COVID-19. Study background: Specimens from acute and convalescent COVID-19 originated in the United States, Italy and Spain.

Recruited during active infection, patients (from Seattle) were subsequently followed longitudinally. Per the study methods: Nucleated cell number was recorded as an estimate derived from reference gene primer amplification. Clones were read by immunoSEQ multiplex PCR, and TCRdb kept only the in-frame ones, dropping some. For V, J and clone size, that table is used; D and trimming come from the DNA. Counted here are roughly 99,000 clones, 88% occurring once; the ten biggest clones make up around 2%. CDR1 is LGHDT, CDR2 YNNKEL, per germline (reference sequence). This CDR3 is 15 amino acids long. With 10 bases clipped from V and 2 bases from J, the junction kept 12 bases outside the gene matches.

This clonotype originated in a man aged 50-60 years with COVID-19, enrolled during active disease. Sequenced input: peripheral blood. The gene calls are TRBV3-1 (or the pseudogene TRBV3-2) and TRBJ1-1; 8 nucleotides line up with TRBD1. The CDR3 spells CATTSQGAHNTEAFF. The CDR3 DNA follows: TGTGCCACCACGTCCCAGGGGGCGCATAACACTGAAGCTTTCTTT.